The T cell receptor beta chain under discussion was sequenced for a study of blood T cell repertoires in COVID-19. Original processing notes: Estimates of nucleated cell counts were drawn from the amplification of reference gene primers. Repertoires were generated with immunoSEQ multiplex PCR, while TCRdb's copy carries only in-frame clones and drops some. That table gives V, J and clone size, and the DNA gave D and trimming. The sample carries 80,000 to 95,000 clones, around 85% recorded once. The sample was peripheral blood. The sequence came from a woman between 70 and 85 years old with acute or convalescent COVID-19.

The CDR3 is CASSRGTGLGAGTQYF. The CDR3 DNA follows: TGTGCCAGCAGCCGAGGTACCGGACTGGGGGCAGGGACCCAGTACTTC. The V call is TRBV3-1 (or the pseudogene TRBV3-2), the J call TRBJ2-5; maybe TRBD1 (6 bases). CDR1 and CDR2 (germline): LGHDT, YNNKEL (reference sequence). This CDR3 has 16 residues. Trimming pared 4 bases from V and 7 bases from J, leaving 22 bases between.